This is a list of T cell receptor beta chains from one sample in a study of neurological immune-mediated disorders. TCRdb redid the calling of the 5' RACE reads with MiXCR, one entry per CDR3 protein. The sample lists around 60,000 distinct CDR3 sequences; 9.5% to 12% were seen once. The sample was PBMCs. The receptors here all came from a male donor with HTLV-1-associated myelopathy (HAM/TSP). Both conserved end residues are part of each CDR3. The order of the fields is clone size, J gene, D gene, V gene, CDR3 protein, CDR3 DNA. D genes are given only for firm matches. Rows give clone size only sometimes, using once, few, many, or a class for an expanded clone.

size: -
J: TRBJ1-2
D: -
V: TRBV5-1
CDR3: CASSLAGLTNYGYTF
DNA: TGCGCCAGCAGCTTAGCGGGGCTTACTAACTATGGCTACACCTTC

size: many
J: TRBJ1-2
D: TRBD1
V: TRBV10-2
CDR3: CASSEYGGTGHNYGYTF
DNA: TGCGCCAGCAGTGAGTACGGTGGGACAGGGCACAACTATGGCTACACCTTC

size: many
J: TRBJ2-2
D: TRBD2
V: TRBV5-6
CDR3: CASSLVAGGSNTGELFF
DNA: TGTGCCAGCAGCTTGGTAGCGGGGGGTTCGAACACCGGGGAGCTGTTTTTT

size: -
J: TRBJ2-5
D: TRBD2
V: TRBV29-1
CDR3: CSAPAWDSGGPYQETQYF
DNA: TGCAGCGCCCCCGCTTGGGATAGCGGGGGCCCGTACCAAGAGACCCAGTACTTC

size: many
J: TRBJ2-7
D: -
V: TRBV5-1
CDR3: CASSLVAGASYEQYF
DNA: TGCGCCAGCAGCTTGGTTGCGGGGGCATCCTACGAGCAGTACTTC

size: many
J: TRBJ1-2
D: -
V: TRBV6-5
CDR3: CASSLTGAYGYTF
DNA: TGTGCCAGCAGTTTAACAGGAGCCTATGGCTACACCTTC

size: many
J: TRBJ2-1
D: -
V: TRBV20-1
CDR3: CSARPVLAITYNEQFF
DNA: TGCAGTGCTAGACCCGTCCTAGCCATTACTTACAATGAGCAGTTCTTC

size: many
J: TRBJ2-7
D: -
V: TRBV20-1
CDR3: CSARDEDYEQYF
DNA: TGCAGTGCTAGAGATGAGGATTACGAGCAGTACTTC

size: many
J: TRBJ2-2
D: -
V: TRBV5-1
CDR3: CASSLGTTNTGELFF
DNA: TGCGCCAGCAGCTTGGGGACAACGAACACCGGGGAGCTGTTTTTT

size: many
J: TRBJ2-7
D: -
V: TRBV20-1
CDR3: CSARPPGHAKVNEQYF
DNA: TGCAGTGCGAGACCCCCGGGACACGCAAAAGTAAACGAGCAGTACTTC

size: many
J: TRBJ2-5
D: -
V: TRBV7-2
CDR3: CASSLGGPQRIKTQYF
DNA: TGTGCCAGCAGCTTAGGGGGGCCCCAGAGAATCAAGACCCAGTACTTC

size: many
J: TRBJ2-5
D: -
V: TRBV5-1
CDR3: CASSFVASGGETQYF
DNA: TGCGCCAGCAGCTTCGTGGCAAGCGGAGGGGAGACCCAGTACTTC

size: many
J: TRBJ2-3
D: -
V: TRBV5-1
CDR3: CASSLDWGDTQYF
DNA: TGCGCCAGCAGCTTGGATTGGGGAGATACGCAGTATTTT

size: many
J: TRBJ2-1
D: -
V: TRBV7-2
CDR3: CASSLAGGINEQFF
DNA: TGTGCCAGCAGCTTAGCGGGGGGCATCAATGAGCAGTTCTTC

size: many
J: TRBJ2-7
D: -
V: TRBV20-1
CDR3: CSAPLDVYEQYF
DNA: TGCAGTGCCCCGTTAGACGTCTACGAGCAGTACTTC

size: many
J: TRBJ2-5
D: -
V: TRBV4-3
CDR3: CASSPTGEEGETQYF
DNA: TGCGCCAGCAGCCCTACGGGGGAAGAAGGGGAGACCCAGTACTTC

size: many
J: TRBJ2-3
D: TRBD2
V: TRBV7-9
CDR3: CASSLLAGITDTQYF
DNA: TGTGCCAGCAGCTTACTAGCGGGGATCACAGATACGCAGTATTTT

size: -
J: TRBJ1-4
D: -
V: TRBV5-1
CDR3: CASSPRGDNEKLFF
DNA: TGCGCCAGCAGCCCAAGGGGAGATAATGAAAAACTGTTTTTT

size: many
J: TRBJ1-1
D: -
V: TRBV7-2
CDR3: CASSLRGNTEAFF
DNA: TGTGCCAGCAGCTTGAGGGGGAACACTGAAGCTTTCTTT

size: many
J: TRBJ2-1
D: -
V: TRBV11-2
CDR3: CASSQHYNEQFF
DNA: TGTGCCAGCAGCCAACACTACAATGAGCAGTTCTTC

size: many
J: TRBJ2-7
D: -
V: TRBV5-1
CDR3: CASSLRGQSEQYF
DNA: TGCGCCAGCAGCCTACGGGGACAAAGCGAGCAGTACTTC

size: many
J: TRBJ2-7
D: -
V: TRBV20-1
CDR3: CSASPSGEQYF
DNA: TGCAGTGCTAGCCCATCGGGGGAGCAGTACTTC

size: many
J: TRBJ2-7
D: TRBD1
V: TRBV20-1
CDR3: CSARDPLQGAYEQYF
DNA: TGCAGTGCTAGAGATCCGTTACAGGGGGCTTACGAGCAGTACTTC

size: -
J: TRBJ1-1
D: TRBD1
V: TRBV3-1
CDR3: CASSTRTGGFEAFF
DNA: TGTGCCAGCAGCACCCGGACAGGGGGCTTTGAAGCTTTCTTT

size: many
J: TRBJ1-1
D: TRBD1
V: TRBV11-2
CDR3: CASSLVPGGVLISAFF
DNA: TGTGCCAGCAGCTTAGTGCCAGGGGGCGTGTTAATCTCTGCTTTCTTT

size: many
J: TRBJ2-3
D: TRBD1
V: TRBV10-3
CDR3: CAINQDRSTDTQYF
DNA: TGTGCCATCAACCAGGACAGGAGCACAGATACGCAGTATTTT

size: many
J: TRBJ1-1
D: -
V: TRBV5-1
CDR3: CASSLDLGEAFF
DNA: TGCGCCAGCAGCTTGGATCTCGGTGAAGCTTTCTTT

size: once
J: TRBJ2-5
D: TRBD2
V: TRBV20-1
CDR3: CSARDRDSGGNQETQYF
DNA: TGCAGTGCTAGAGATAGGGATAGCGGGGGTAACCAAGAGACCCAGTACTTC

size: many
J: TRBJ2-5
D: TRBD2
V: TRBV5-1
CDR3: CASSLVLAEETQYF
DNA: TGCGCCAGCAGCTTGGTACTAGCGGAAGAGACCCAGTACTTC

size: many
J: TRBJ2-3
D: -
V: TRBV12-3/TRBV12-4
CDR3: CASSLFTDTQYF
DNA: TGTGCCAGCAGTTTGTTCACAGATACGCAGTATTTT

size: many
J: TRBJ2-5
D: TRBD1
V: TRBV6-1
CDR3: CASRETGMETQYF
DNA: TGTGCCAGCAGGGAGACAGGGATGGAGACCCAGTACTTC

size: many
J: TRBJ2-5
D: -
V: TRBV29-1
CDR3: CSVGQTQETQYF
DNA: TGCAGCGTTGGACAGACTCAAGAGACCCAGTACTTC

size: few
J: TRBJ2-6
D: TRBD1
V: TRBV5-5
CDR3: CASSLPTGAGANVLTF
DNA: TGTGCCAGCAGCTTGCCTACAGGGGCTGGGGCCAACGTCCTGACTTTC

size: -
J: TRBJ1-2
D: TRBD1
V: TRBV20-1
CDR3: CSAASFGTGYGYTF
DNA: TGCAGTGCTGCGAGCTTTGGGACAGGCTATGGCTACACCTTC

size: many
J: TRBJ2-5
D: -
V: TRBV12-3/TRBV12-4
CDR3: CASSRSDSRQETQYF
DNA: TGTGCCAGCAGTCGATCGGACAGTCGCCAAGAGACCCAGTACTTC

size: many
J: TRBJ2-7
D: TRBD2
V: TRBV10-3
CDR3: CAIRTSGPSYEQYF
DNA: TGTGCCATCAGGACTAGCGGGCCGTCCTACGAGCAGTACTTC

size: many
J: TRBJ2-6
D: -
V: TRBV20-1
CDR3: CSARARGTGANVLTF
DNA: TGCAGTGCTAGAGCGCGGGGGACAGGGGCCAACGTCCTGACTTTC

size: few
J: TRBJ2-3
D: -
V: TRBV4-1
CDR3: CASSQEWAGAATQYF
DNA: TGCGCCAGCAGCCAAGAATGGGCAGGGGCCGCCACGCAGTATTTT

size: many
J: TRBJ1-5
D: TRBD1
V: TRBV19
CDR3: CASRSTGEVNQPQHF
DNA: TGTGCCAGTAGAAGCACAGGGGAGGTCAATCAGCCCCAGCATTTT

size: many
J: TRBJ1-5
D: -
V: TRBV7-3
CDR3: CASNPSGPGVSCQPQHF
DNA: TGTGCCAGCAACCCCTCAGGACCAGGGGTCTCTTGTCAGCCCCAGCATTTT

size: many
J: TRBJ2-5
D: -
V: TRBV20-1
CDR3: CSAAPVAARGTQYF
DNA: TGCAGTGCCGCCCCGGTGGCCGCTCGGGGGACCCAGTACTTC

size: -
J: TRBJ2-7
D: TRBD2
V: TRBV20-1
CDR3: CSAFGGGRYEQYF
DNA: TGCAGTGCCTTTGGCGGGGGTCGCTACGAGCAGTACTTC

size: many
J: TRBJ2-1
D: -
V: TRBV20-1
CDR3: CSATKSRGWDEQFF
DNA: TGCAGTGCCACGAAAAGCAGGGGCTGGGATGAGCAGTTCTTC

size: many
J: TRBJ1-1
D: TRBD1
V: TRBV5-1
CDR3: CASSKRQGPEAFF
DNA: TGCGCCAGCAGCAAAAGACAGGGCCCTGAAGCTTTCTTT

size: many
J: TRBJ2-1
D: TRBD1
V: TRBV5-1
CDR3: CASSSNRDSYNEQFF
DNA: TGCGCCAGCAGCTCAAACCGGGACAGCTACAATGAGCAGTTCTTC

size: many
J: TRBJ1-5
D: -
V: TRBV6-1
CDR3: CASSGSGFTQPQHF
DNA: TGTGCCAGCAGTGGGTCAGGCTTTACTCAGCCCCAGCATTTT

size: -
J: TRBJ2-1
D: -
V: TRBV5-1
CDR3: CASLAGLGYNEQFF
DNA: TGCGCCAGCTTGGCAGGCCTCGGATACAATGAGCAGTTCTTC

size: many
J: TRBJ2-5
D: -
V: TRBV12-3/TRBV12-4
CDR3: CASTSGATGLGTQYF
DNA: TGTGCCAGCACCTCTGGAGCGACCGGTTTGGGGACCCAGTACTTC